This TCR beta chain was documented in a study of Ad26.COV2.S vaccination and SARS-CoV-2 variants. Study context: Intramuscularly, Ad26.COV2.S was given either once or twice, 56 days apart.

Overall study results and limits: Breadth measured for non-spike TCRs was similar across vaccine and placebo recipients. Total T cell responses may have been underestimated by the TCR breadth and depth analyses.

Germline lookup yields CDR1 MNHEY and CDR2 SVGAGI. This CDR3 region has 13 residues. Trimming took 11 bases from V and 8 from J, leaving 21 bases between them. The data were produced by immunoSEQ multiplex PCR, yet TCRdb's version contains in-frame clones alone and is incomplete. This table holds more than 350,000 clones, roughly 90% found once. The sample's treatment: 15 to 20 received Ad26.COV2.S at low or high dose, single or two shots; about 5 received placebo; per-sample allocation not given. After the first vaccine or placebo injection, samples were drawn on day 63. An Ad26 vector expressing Wuhan-strain SARS-CoV-2 spike served as the vaccine. Regarding this clone: Its antigen is unknown.

This rearrangement joins TRBV6-5 to TRBJ1-2; TRBD1 is a possible D gene (5 bases). This sample comprised peripheral blood, obtained in a trial of Ad26.COV2.S vaccine versus placebo. The TCR was taken from a person aged 18-60 years who received the Ad26.COV2.S COVID-19 vaccine or a placebo. The CDR3 coding sequence is TGTGCCGTCAGGGAACGGATGTATAGGGGCTACACCTTC. It translates to CAVRERMYRGYTF.